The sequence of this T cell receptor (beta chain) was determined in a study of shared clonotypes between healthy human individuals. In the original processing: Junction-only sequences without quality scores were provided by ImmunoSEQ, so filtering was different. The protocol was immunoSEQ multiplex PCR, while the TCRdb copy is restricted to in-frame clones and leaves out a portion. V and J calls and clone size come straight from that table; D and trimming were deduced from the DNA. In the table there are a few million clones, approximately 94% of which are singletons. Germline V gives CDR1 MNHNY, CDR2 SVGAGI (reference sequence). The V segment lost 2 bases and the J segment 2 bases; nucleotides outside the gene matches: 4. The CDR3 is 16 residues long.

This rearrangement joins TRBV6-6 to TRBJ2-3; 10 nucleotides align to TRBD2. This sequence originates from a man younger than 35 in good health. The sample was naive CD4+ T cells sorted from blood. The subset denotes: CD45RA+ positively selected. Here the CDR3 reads CASSYGSGGSTDTQYF. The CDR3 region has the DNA TGTGCCAGCAGTTACGGTAGCGGGGGGTCCACAGATACGCAGTATTTT.